This is a list of T cell receptor beta chains from one sample in a study of blood T cell repertoires in COVID-19. Sequencing used immunoSEQ multiplex PCR; TCRdb keeps in-frame clones, though not all of them. The table lists around 210,000 clones, 86% of them singletons. The sequenced sample was peripheral blood. Receptors were obtained from a woman in her 70s with acute or convalescent COVID-19. Each CDR3 is given with its conserved first and last residue. Each record gives: V gene, D gene, J gene, CDR3 protein. A D gene is named only where the DNA matches it firmly.

TRBV7-6	NA	TRBJ2-7	CASSFSGGQYEQYF
TRBV5-1	NA	TRBJ1-1	CASSLGVNTEAFF
TRBV18	NA	TRBJ2-3	CASSPDRRADTQYF
TRBV2	TRBD1	TRBJ1-2	CASTTVGQGGYTF
TRBV14	NA	TRBJ1-1	CASSQEESEAFF
TRBV27	TRBD2	TRBJ2-1	CASTRTSGLNEQFF
TRBV6-5	TRBD2	TRBJ2-2	CASSSGNTGELFF
TRBV7-2	NA	TRBJ1-2	CASSLVGAYGYTF
TRBV5-2	NA	TRBJ1-3	CASKLPAGQVLIRASGNTVTIYF
TRBV19	TRBD1	TRBJ2-7	CASSTPGTGGYEQYF
TRBV5-1	TRBD2	TRBJ2-1	CASSLGTSGSNEQFF
TRBV24-1	TRBD1	TRBJ2-2	CATRPGQGNTGELFF
TRBV5-4	TRBD2	TRBJ2-5	CASSHGTIQETQYF
TRBV29-1	NA	TRBJ2-1	CSVPPPLASAYNEQFF
TRBV6-6	NA	TRBJ2-5	CASSYTGQGQETQYF
TRBV6-5	TRBD1	TRBJ1-4	CASTTGGEKLFF